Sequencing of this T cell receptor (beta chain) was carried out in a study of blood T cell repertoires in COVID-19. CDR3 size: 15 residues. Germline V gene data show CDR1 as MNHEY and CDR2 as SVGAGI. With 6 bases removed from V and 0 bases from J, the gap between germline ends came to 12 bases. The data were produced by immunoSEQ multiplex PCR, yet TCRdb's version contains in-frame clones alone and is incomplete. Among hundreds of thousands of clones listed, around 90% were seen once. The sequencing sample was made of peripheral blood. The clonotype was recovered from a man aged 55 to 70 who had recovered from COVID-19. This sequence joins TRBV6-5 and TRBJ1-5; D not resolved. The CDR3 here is CASSLTTDSNQPQHF. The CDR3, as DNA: TGTGCCAGCAGCTTGACAACTGATAGCAATCAGCCCCAGCATTTT.